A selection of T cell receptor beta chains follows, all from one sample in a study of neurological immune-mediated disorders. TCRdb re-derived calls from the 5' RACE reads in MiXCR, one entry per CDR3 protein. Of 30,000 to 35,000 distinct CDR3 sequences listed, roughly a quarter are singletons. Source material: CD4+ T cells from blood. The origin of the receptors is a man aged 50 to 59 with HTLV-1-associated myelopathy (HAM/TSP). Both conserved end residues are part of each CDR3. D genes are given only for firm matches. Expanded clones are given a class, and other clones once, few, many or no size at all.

CASSTTRQGNTQYF,TGTGCCAGCAGCACCACTAGACAGGGAAATACGCAGTATTTT,14,TRBJ2-3,NA,TRBD1,TRBV7-9
CSAAGLAGSARTDTQYF,TGCAGTGCTGCGGGACTAGCGGGATCCGCACGCACAGATACGCAGTATTTT,17,TRBJ2-3,NA,TRBD2,TRBV20-1
CASSYPSGQDTDTQYF,TGCGCCAGCAGCTACCCTAGCGGGCAGGATACAGATACGCAGTATTTT,16,TRBJ2-3,many,TRBD2,TRBV5-1
CASSQGTGLYNSTLHF,TGTGCCAGCAGCCAAGGGACAGGCTTATATAATTCAACCCTCCACTTT,16,TRBJ1-6,NA,TRBD1,TRBV7-9
CASSLRDRLGYTF,TGCGCCAGCAGCTTGAGGGACAGATTAGGCTACACCTTC,13,TRBJ1-2,NA,TRBD1,TRBV5-1
CASSLAGTSGYEQYF,TGCGCCAGCAGCTTAGCCGGGACTAGCGGCTACGAGCAGTACTTC,15,TRBJ2-7,many,TRBD2,TRBV5-1
CASSGGIYNQPQHF,TGTGCCAGCAGTGGAGGGATCTACAATCAGCCCCAGCATTTT,14,TRBJ1-5,NA,NA,TRBV9
CASSLQTDTQYF,TGTGCCAGCAGCTTACAGACAGATACGCAGTATTTT,12,TRBJ2-3,many,NA,TRBV7-9
CSWNRSPYEQYF,TGCAGTTGGAACAGGTCTCCCTACGAGCAGTACTTC,12,TRBJ2-7,few,NA,TRBV20-1
CASSLSTGSYGYTF,TGTGCCAGCAGTTTATCGACAGGGAGTTATGGCTACACCTTC,14,TRBJ1-2,many,TRBD1,TRBV12-3/TRBV12-4
CASSLREYRETQYF,TGTGCCAGCAGTTTAAGGGAGTACAGGGAGACCCAGTACTTC,14,TRBJ2-5,many,NA,TRBV12-3/TRBV12-4
CASNFLGSRYTF,TGTGCCAGCAACTTCCTCGGCTCCCGCTACACCTTC,12,TRBJ1-2,many,NA,TRBV7-2
CASSSGPRGALAFF,TGTGCCAGCAGCTCAGGGCCGCGAGGGGCCCTAGCTTTCTTT,14,TRBJ1-1,many,NA,TRBV7-9
CASSVGQAKNIQYF,TGCGCCAGCAGCGTGGGACAGGCCAAAAACATTCAGTACTTC,14,TRBJ2-4,many,TRBD1,TRBV5-1
CASSYSPGPDYEQYF,TGTGCCAGCAGTTACTCACCTGGGCCGGACTACGAGCAGTACTTC,15,TRBJ2-7,NA,NA,TRBV6-5
CASSLAVSSGAHNEQFF,TGCGCCAGCAGCTTGGCCGTGTCTAGCGGGGCTCACAATGAGCAGTTCTTC,17,TRBJ2-1,many,TRBD2,TRBV5-1
CASSVGEGRAPLTDTQYF,TGTGCCAGCAGCGTAGGGGAAGGCAGGGCACCTCTCACAGATACGCAGTATTTT,18,TRBJ2-3,many,NA,TRBV9
CASSPRTGGNQPQHF,TGTGCCAGCAGCCCTCGGACAGGGGGAAATCAGCCCCAGCATTTT,15,TRBJ1-5,many,TRBD1,TRBV3-1
CASSTQGADMGNSPLHF,TGTGCCAGCAGTACACAGGGAGCGGATATGGGGAATTCACCCCTCCACTTT,17,TRBJ1-6,many,NA,TRBV2
CSARDRGGGALGELFF,TGCAGTGCTAGAGATCGTGGCGGGGGGGCTCTCGGGGAGCTGTTTTTT,16,TRBJ2-2,once,TRBD2,TRBV20-1
CSYQNRVSNTEAFF,TGCAGTTACCAAAACAGGGTTTCAAACACTGAAGCTTTCTTT,14,TRBJ1-1,many,NA,TRBV20-1
CATSRDRQVGGDTQYF,TGTGCCACCAGCAGAGATCGGCAGGTAGGGGGAGATACGCAGTATTTT,16,TRBJ2-3,NA,NA,TRBV15
CASSYSSGAVNSPLHF,TGTGCCAGCAGTTACTCTTCAGGGGCTGTCAATTCACCCCTCCACTTT,16,TRBJ1-6,many,NA,TRBV6-5
CASRPGQGISGANVLTF,TGTGCCAGCAGGCCGGGACAGGGGATCTCTGGGGCCAACGTCCTGACTTTC,17,TRBJ2-6,NA,TRBD1,TRBV12-3/TRBV12-4
CSAIPGHSNTGELFF,TGCAGTGCTATCCCGGGACACTCGAACACCGGGGAGCTGTTTTTT,15,TRBJ2-2,many,NA,TRBV20-1
CASSPIQGFEQYF,TGTGCCAGCTCACCAATACAGGGGTTCGAGCAGTACTTC,13,TRBJ2-7,few,TRBD1,TRBV18
CASSLARGTEAFF,TGTGCCAGCAGCTTAGCGCGGGGCACTGAAGCTTTCTTT,13,TRBJ1-1,many,NA,TRBV7-8
CASSLSRHEQYF,TGTGCCAGCAGCTTGTCGCGGCACGAGCAGTACTTC,12,TRBJ2-7,many,NA,TRBV7-9
CASSLGAATNEKLFF,TGCGCCAGCAGCTTGGGGGCTGCAACTAATGAAAAACTGTTTTTT,15,TRBJ1-4,many,NA,TRBV5-1
CASSEAGGPPRTEAFF,TGTGCCAGCAGCGAGGCGGGGGGCCCTCCGAGAACTGAAGCTTTCTTT,16,TRBJ1-1,many,NA,TRBV9
CASSLDVSGGNEQFF,TGCGCCAGCAGCTTGGATGTTAGCGGAGGTAATGAGCAGTTCTTC,15,TRBJ2-1,many,NA,TRBV5-1
CASSLDTNYGYTF,TGCGCCAGCAGCTTGGATACCAACTATGGCTACACCTTC,13,TRBJ1-2,many,NA,TRBV5-1
CASSFRRTGSYGYTF,TGTGCCAGCAGTTTTAGACGTACAGGAAGCTATGGCTACACCTTC,15,TRBJ1-2,NA,NA,TRBV27
CSSSLGGSEKLFF,TGTTCTAGCAGTCTCGGGGGTAGCGAAAAACTGTTTTTT,13,TRBJ1-4,NA,NA,TRBV12-3/TRBV12-4
CASSFSGETTNEKLFF,TGTGCCAGCAGCTTCTCAGGGGAAACAACTAATGAAAAACTGTTTTTT,16,TRBJ1-4,many,NA,TRBV5-5
CASTGTANEKLFF,TGTGCCAGCACCGGGACCGCTAATGAAAAACTGTTTTTT,13,TRBJ1-4,many,NA,TRBV7-8
CASSEEGLAAYEQYF,TGTGCCAGCAGTGAGGAGGGACTAGCGGCCTACGAGCAGTACTTC,15,TRBJ2-7,NA,TRBD2,TRBV6-1
CASSLTGISEQYF,TGCGCCAGCAGCCTAACAGGTATCTCCGAGCAGTACTTC,13,TRBJ2-7,NA,NA,TRBV5-1
CSATLRGPETQYF,TGCAGTGCCACCCTTAGGGGTCCGGAGACCCAGTACTTC,13,TRBJ2-5,many,NA,TRBV20-1
CASSPTLQRGRGGYTF,TGTGCCAGCAGTCCGACCCTTCAGAGGGGCCGAGGAGGCTACACCTTC,16,TRBJ1-2,many,NA,TRBV27
CASSPLGANVLTF,TGTGCCAGCAGTCCCCTGGGGGCCAACGTCCTGACTTTC,13,TRBJ2-6,many,NA,TRBV12-3/TRBV12-4
CSVDTGFRTEAFF,TGCAGCGTTGACACAGGGTTCCGGACTGAAGCTTTCTTT,13,TRBJ1-1,many,NA,TRBV29-1
CASSWLAEQYF,TGTGCCAGCAGTTGGCTCGCCGAGCAGTACTTC,11,TRBJ2-7,many,NA,TRBV12-3/TRBV12-4
CSARENRGGLNSPLHF,TGCAGTGCTAGAGAGAACAGGGGCGGCCTTAATTCACCCCTCCACTTT,16,TRBJ1-6,many,TRBD1,TRBV20-1
CASSQEYSEQFF,TGCGCCAGCAGCCAAGAATATAGTGAGCAGTTCTTC,12,TRBJ2-1,many,NA,TRBV4-1
CASRTDRGAYNEQFF,TGTGCCAGCAGGACCGACAGGGGGGCCTACAATGAGCAGTTCTTC,15,TRBJ2-1,many,TRBD1,TRBV6-5
CASSPNRDYGYTF,TGTGCCAGCTCACCAAACAGGGACTATGGCTACACCTTC,13,TRBJ1-2,many,NA,TRBV18
CASSLAGGQSQYF,TGTGCCAGCAGTCTAGCGGGGGGCCAATCGCAGTATTTT,13,TRBJ2-3,many,TRBD2,TRBV12-3/TRBV12-4
CASSLGRVYSYNEQFF,TGTGCCAGCAGCTTGGGGAGAGTGTACTCCTACAATGAGCAGTTCTTC,16,TRBJ2-1,many,NA,TRBV5-5
CVSSPGLAGETQYF,TGTGTCAGTAGCCCCGGACTAGCGGGAGAGACCCAGTACTTC,14,TRBJ2-5,NA,TRBD2,TRBV7-7
CASSPKWGSPGYTF,TGTGCCAGCAGTCCCAAGTGGGGGTCGCCTGGCTACACCTTC,14,TRBJ1-2,many,NA,TRBV25-1
CASSFSQGITEAFF,TGTGCCAGCAGCTTCAGCCAGGGGATCACTGAAGCTTTCTTT,14,TRBJ1-1,NA,NA,TRBV7-9
CASSSHGAPSGTQYF,TGTGCCAGCAGTTCTCACGGGGCTCCGTCGGGGACGCAGTATTTT,15,TRBJ2-3,many,NA,TRBV12-3/TRBV12-4
CAIRGGTTNEQFF,TGTGCCATCAGGGGGGGGACTACCAATGAGCAGTTCTTC,13,TRBJ2-1,NA,TRBD2,TRBV10-3
CASSRAGVIGELFF,TGTGCCAGCAGTAGGGCGGGGGTTATCGGGGAGCTGTTTTTT,14,TRBJ2-2,many,TRBD2,TRBV6-5
CASSSQGTRGGSYEQYF,TGTGCCAGCAGCTCCCAAGGGACGCGTGGAGGATCCTACGAGCAGTACTTC,17,TRBJ2-7,many,NA,TRBV12-3/TRBV12-4
CASSQVGGVREKLFF,TGTGCCAGCAGCCAAGTAGGGGGCGTCCGGGAAAAACTGTTTTTT,15,TRBJ1-4,many,TRBD1,TRBV3-1
CASSSANNGKLFF,TGTGCCAGCAGCTCGGCGAACAACGGGAAGCTGTTTTTT,13,TRBJ2-2,NA,NA,TRBV27
CASSPTGSNYGYTF,TGTGCCAGCAGCCCGACAGGGTCTAACTATGGCTACACCTTC,14,TRBJ1-2,medium-sized,TRBD1,TRBV2